The entry below describes one T cell receptor beta chain. Antigen unknown. This sample stems from a study of T cells after posttransplantation cyclophosphamide. General study points: Later post-transplant blood repertoires were often dominated by donor CD8+ memory clones. TRB overlap between skin or GI tissue T cells and blood was limited. TRB clonality was highly associated with recipient CMV seropositivity and reactivation.

Using immunoSEQ multiplex PCR, the repertoire was profiled, and TCRdb retains in-frame clones only, with some absent. This table holds 3,000 to 4,000 clones, roughly 84% found once. Germline CDR1 SQVTM, CDR2 ANQGSEA. The CDR3 contains 17 residues. J lost 0 bases, V lost 2 bases, and 6 bases had no gene match. This chain uses TRBV29-1 with TRBJ2-1, with 11 bases identical to TRBD2. The sequencing input was CD8+ T cells sorted from bone marrow. The sequence came from a woman aged 55-70 years in good health, CMV-negative, and a related stem cell transplant donor. As DNA, the CDR3 is TGCAGCGTTGAAATGGGACTAGCGGTTCTCTCCTACAATGAGCAGTTCTTC. Its protein is CSVEMGLAVLSYNEQFF.